The rows below give T cell receptor beta chains drawn from one sample of a study of blood T cell repertoires in COVID-19. Sequencing used immunoSEQ multiplex PCR; TCRdb keeps in-frame clones, though not all of them. The table has about 200,000 clones, around 84% seen once. The sample comprised peripheral blood. All receptors come from a man between 60 and 75 years old with acute or convalescent COVID-19. The CDR3 runs from the conserved cysteine through the conserved F or W. A D gene is named only where the DNA matches it firmly. Clone size is not always given. Where it is, it says once, few, many or a class for expanded clones.

D: TRBD2
J: TRBJ2-5
V: TRBV5-1
length: 16
size: .
DNA: TGCGCCAGCAGCTCGGGAGGGCGGGGGAACCAAGAGACCCAGTACTTC
CDR3: CASSSGGRGNQETQYF

D: TRBD1
J: TRBJ1-1
V: TRBV19
length: 15
size: .
DNA: TGTGCCAGTAGCAGCGACAGGGGGGGGTACACTGAAGCTTTCTTT
CDR3: CASSSDRGGYTEAFF

D: TRBD2
J: TRBJ2-3
V: TRBV5-5
length: 14
size: .
DNA: TGTGCCAGCAGCGGACTAGCAACCACAGATACGCAGTATTTT
CDR3: CASSGLATTDTQYF

D: .
J: TRBJ1-5
V: TRBV6-5
length: 15
size: .
DNA: TGTGCCAGCAGCTGGGAGGAAGGGATCAATCAGCCCCAGCATTTT
CDR3: CASSWEEGINQPQHF

D: .
J: TRBJ2-5
V: TRBV9
length: 15
size: once
DNA: TGTGCCAGCACCCGTACTCAGGGTAGGCAAGAGACCCAGTACTTC
CDR3: CASTRTQGRQETQYF

D: .
J: TRBJ2-1
V: TRBV4-1
length: 14
size: once
DNA: TGCGCCAGCAGCCCCGCCGGAGGGGTCAATGAGCAGTTCTTC
CDR3: CASSPAGGVNEQFF

D: .
J: TRBJ2-7
V: TRBV4-3
length: 18
size: .
DNA: TGCGCCAGCAGCCATGGTCTCGGTTCGGGGGGCGTCCCCTACGAGCAGTACTTC
CDR3: CASSHGLGSGGVPYEQYF

D: .
J: TRBJ2-4
V: TRBV24-1
length: 12
size: .
DNA: TGTGCCACCAGTGAGGCCGGGACAATACAGTACTTC
CDR3: CATSEAGTIQYF

D: TRBD1
J: TRBJ2-1
V: TRBV24-1
length: 12
size: .
DNA: TGTGCCACCTCAACAGGGGTCAATGAGCAGTTCTTC
CDR3: CATSTGVNEQFF

D: .
J: TRBJ2-5
V: TRBV7-9
length: 14
size: .
DNA: TGTGCCAGCAGCTGGTCAGGGTGGCAAGAGACCCAGTACTTC
CDR3: CASSWSGWQETQYF

D: TRBD1
J: TRBJ2-7
V: TRBV7-2
length: 17
size: once
DNA: TGTGCCAGCAGCACCCGGACAGGGCCAAAGAGGGCCTACGAGCAGTACTTC
CDR3: CASSTRTGPKRAYEQYF

D: TRBD1
J: TRBJ2-7
V: TRBV7-9
length: 14
size: .
DNA: TGTGCCAGCAACAAACAGGGGTCCCTCTACGAGCAGTACTTC
CDR3: CASNKQGSLYEQYF

D: TRBD1
J: TRBJ1-1
V: TRBV9
length: 13
size: .
DNA: TGTGCCAGCAGCGTGGACAGGGGCACTGAAGCTTTCTTT
CDR3: CASSVDRGTEAFF

D: TRBD2
J: TRBJ2-3
V: TRBV29-1
length: 15
size: .
DNA: TGCAGCGTTGTACTAGCGAACCCTAGCACAGATACGCAGTATTTT
CDR3: CSVVLANPSTDTQYF